Sequencing of this T cell receptor beta chain was carried out in a study of human T cells and chemical hapten exposure. The junction had 5 bases not matched to a gene; V was cut back by 5 bases and J by 5 bases. Germline V gene data show CDR1 as ENHRY and CDR2 as SYGVKD. The CDR3 length is 14 residues. Individual cDNA molecules each carried unique molecular identifiers attached by the library. TCRdb fed the RACE reads into MiXCR, producing one record per CDR3 protein. Of approximately 180,000 distinct CDR3 sequences detected, 25% to 30% appear once; the ten largest clones hold less than 3.5%. Noted time point: pre-sensitization, week 0. Treatment: therapeutic diphenylcyclopropenone sensitization with weekly scalp DPC.

The sample consisted of whole blood, taken in connection with sensitization to the hapten diphenylcyclopropenone (DPC). The chain carries TRBV10-3 and TRBJ1-5; 8 bases fit TRBD1. This clonotype was sampled from a woman aged 30 to 39 with alopecia areata. Some clones in this sample may be carry-over from other donors' samples. This chain's CDR3 is CAISRTGQDQPQHF. CDR3 DNA: TGTGCCATCAGTAGGACAGGGCAGGATCAGCCCCAGCATTTT.